Sequencing of this TCR beta chain was carried out in a study of blood T cell repertoires in COVID-19 (dated by TCRdb to 2018 to 2020). With respect to the entire study: Collaborator samples came from the United States, Italy and Spain and covered acute and convalescent phases of COVID-19. The prospective study material was composed of cDNA or gDNA derived from T cells, B-cell-depleted T cells, or PBMCs. Deeply sampled blood TCRbeta repertoires from subjects exposed to, actively infected with, or recovered from COVID-19 were included in the dataset. A freely available public database, intended as a resource for researchers studying the immune response to SARS-CoV-2, is where the repertoires were released. Samples were obtained from the ongoing ImmuneRACE study (first 160 participants) and from 1,254 subjects provided by 6 global collaborators. A de-identified subject ID, COVID-19 status, age in years and sex were almost always included in the sample metadata. Where available, HLA class I and class II types were obtained from metadata supplied by the sample provider rather than from assay-based typing.

Collaborating institutions collected whole blood in K2EDTA tubes following their own protocols. For TCRbeta analysis, collaborator samples were shipped as frozen whole blood, as isolated PBMCs, or as DNA extracted from either sample type. TCRbeta CDR3 regions were amplified from genomic DNA using the immunoSEQ Assay, a bias-controlled multiplex PCR. In the paper's pipeline: The number of nucleated cells in each sample was estimated by amplification of reference gene primers within the assay. To quantify the absolute abundance of each unique TCRbeta CDR3 rearrangement, sequence reads were collapsed and filtered. Productive Simpson clonality was computed per sample as the square root of Simpson's diversity index over productive rearrangements. This is the immuneACCESS table as TCRdb keeps it, with only in-frame sequences that have V and J called. A part of the clones is gone; compared with another copy, unresolved V genes explain less than half, and the rest is unexplained. V and J calls and clone size are given by that table; D and trimming were obtained from the DNA. The sample table shows around 21,000 clones, and 70% to 90% are seen once. The ten largest clones capture just over 25% of the sample.

What the research found in general, with its limitations: The amount of clinical and demographic metadata varied by source and participant and was provided uncurated.

The CDR3 goes from the cysteine to the phenylalanine over 15 residues. Just the 45-base CDR3 DNA is kept, in frame starting at base 1. CDR1 and CDR2, looked up from the germline V gene, are SGDLS and YYNGEE. After removal of 0 bases from V and 2 bases from J, the junction retains 3 bases not matched to a gene. Remarks on this clone: Its antigen is still unknown. Base-call qualities are not available, and no considerably larger clone is one nucleotide away.

The sequenced sample consisted of peripheral blood. The chain is assembled from TRBV9 and TRBJ2-7, with TRBD2 identical over 9 junction bases. This receptor was taken from a human donor with active COVID-19. The donor label of this sample is uncertain. The bases are TGTGCCAGCAGCGTAGGCGGGAGGGCCCCCTACGAGCAGTACTTC. Its protein is CASSVGGRAPYEQYF.